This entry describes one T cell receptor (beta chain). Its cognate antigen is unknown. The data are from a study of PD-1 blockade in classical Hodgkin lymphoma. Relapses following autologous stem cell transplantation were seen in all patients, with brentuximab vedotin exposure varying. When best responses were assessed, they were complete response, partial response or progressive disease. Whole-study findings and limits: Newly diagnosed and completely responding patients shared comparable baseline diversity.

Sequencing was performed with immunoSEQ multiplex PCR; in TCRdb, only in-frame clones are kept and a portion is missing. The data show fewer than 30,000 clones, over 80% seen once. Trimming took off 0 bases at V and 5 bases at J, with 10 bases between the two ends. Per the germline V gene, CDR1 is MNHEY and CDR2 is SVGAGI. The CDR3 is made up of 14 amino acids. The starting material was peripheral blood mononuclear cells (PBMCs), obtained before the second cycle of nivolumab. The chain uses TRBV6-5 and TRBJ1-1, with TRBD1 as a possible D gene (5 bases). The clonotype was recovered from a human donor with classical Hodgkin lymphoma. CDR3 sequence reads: CASSYSGEGTEAFF. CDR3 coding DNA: TGTGCCAGCAGTTACTCGGGGGAGGGAACTGAAGCTTTCTTT.